The clone carrying this T cell receptor (beta chain) was found once. TCRdb's copy holds only in-frame clones and misses some; the assay was immunoSEQ multiplex PCR. The table has 950,000 to 1,100,000 clones, about 74% seen once. This CDR3 is built from 13 residues. CDR1 is SGHTA, CDR2 FQGNSA, per germline. V was cut by 3 bases and J by 6 bases, with 9 bases left in between. The sample is drawn from a study of shared clonotypes between healthy human individuals. Specimen: memory CD4+ T cells sorted from blood. Subset of the sample: CD45RA-negative fraction. The sequence came from a man younger than 35 in good health. The chain links TRBV7-2 to TRBJ2-1; the D is unclear. CDR3 bases: TGTGCCAGCAGCTTTAGGTCCAGCAATGAGCAGTTCTTC. Its translation is CASSFRSSNEQFF.